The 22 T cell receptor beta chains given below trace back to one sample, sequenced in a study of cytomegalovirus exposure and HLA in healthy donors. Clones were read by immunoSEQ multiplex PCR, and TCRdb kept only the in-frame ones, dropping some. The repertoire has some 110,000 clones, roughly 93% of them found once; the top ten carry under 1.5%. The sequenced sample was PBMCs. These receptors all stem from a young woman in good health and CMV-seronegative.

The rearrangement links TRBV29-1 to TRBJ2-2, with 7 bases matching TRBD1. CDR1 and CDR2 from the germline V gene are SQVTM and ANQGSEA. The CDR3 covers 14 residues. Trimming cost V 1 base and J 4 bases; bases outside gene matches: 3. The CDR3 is CSVEVNRGTGELFF. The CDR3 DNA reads TGCAGCGTTGAAGTTAACAGGGGCACCGGGGAGCTGTTTTTT.

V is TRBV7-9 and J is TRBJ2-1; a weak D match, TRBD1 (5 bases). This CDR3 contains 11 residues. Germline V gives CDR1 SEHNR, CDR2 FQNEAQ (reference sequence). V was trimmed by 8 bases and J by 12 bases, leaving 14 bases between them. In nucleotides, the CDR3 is TGTGCCAGCGGCAGGGATCTTGGGCAGTTCTTC. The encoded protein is CASGRDLGQFF. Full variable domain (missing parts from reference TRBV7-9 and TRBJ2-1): DTGVSQNPRHKITKRGQNVTFRCDPISEHNRLYWYRQTLGQGPEFLTYFQNEAQLEKSRLLSDRFSAERPKGSFSTLEIQRTEQGDSAMYLCASGRDLGQFFGPGTRLTVL.

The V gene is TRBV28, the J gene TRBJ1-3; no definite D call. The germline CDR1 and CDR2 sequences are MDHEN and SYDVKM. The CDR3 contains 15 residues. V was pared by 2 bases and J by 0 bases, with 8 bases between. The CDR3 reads CASSLAISSGNTIYF. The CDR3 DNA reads TGTGCCAGCAGTTTAGCCATTAGCTCTGGAAACACCATATATTTT.

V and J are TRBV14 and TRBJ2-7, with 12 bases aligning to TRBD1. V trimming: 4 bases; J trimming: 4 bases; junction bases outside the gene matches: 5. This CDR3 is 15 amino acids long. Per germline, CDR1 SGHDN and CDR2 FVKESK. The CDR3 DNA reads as TGTGCCAGCAGCCCCCCGGGACAGGGGGCGTACGAGCAGTACTTC. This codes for CASSPPGQGAYEQYF.

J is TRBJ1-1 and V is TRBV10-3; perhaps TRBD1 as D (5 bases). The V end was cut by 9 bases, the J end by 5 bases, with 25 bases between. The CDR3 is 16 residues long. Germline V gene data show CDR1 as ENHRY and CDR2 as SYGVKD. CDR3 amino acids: CAIRGIDQGRSTEAFF. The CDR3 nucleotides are TGTGCCATTAGAGGTATTGATCAGGGCAGGAGTACTGAAGCTTTCTTT.

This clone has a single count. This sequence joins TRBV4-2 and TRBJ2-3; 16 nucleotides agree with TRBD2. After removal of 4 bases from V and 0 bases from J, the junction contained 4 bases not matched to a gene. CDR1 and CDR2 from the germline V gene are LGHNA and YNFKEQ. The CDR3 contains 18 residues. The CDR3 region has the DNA TGTGCCAGCAGCCGGGGACTAGCGGGAGGGCCCAGCACAGATACGCAGTATTTT. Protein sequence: CASSRGLAGGPSTDTQYF.

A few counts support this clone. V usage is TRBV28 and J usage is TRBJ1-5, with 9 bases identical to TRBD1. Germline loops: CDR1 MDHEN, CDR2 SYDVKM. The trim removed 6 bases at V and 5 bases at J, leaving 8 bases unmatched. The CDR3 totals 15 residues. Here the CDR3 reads CASRGAGQGDQPQHF. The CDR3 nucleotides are TGTGCCAGCAGGGGGGCGGGACAGGGTGATCAGCCCCAGCATTTT. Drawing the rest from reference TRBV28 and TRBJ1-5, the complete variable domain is DVKVTQSSRYLVKRTGEKVFLECVQDMDHENMFWYRQDPGLGLRLIYFSYDVKMKEKGDIPEGYSVSREKKERFSLILESASTNQTSMYLCASRGAGQGDQPQHFGDGTRLSIL.

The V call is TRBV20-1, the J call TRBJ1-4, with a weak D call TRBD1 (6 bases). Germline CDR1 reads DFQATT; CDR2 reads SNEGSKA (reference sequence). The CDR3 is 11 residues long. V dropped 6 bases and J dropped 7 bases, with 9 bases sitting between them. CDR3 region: CSALGGEKLFF. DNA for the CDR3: TGCAGTGCCCTAGGGGGTGAAAAACTGTTTTTT.

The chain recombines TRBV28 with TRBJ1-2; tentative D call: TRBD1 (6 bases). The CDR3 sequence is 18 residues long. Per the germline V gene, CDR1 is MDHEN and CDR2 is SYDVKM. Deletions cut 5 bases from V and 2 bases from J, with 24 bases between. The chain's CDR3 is CASSQHRVSGRTNYGYTF. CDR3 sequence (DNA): TGTGCCAGCAGTCAGCACAGGGTTTCCGGCCGAACGAACTATGGCTACACCTTC.

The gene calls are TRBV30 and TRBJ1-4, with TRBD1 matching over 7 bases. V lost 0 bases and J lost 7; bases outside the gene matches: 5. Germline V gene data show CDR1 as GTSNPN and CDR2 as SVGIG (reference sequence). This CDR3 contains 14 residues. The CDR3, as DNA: TGTGCCTGGAGTGTAGGGGGGACAGCTGAAAAACTGTTTTTT. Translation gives CAWSVGGTAEKLFF. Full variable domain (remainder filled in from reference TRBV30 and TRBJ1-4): SQTIHQWPATLVQPVGSPLSLECTVEGTSNPNLYWYRQAAGRGLQLLFYSVGIGQISSEVPQNLSASRPQDRQFILSSKKLLLSDSGFYLCAWSVGGTAEKLFFGSGTQLSVL.

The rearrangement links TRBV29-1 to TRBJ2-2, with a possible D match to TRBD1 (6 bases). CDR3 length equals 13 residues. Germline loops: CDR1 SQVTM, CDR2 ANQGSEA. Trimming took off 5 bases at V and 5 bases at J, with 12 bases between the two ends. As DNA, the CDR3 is TGCAGCGTTCGGGCAGGGGTGACCGGGGAGCTGTTTTTT. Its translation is CSVRAGVTGELFF.

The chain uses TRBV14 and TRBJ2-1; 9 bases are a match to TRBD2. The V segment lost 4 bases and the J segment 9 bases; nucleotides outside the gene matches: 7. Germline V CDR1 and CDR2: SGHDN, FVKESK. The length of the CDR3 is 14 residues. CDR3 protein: CASSLAGVASEQFF. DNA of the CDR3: TGTGCCAGCAGCCTAGCGGGGGTCGCAAGTGAGCAGTTCTTC.

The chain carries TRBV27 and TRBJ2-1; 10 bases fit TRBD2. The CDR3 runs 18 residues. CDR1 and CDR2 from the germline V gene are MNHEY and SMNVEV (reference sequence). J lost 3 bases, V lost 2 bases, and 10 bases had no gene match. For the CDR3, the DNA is TGTGCCAGCAGTTTACGTCCTAGCGGGAGTAAACACTACAATGAGCAGTTCTTC. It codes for CASSLRPSGSKHYNEQFF.

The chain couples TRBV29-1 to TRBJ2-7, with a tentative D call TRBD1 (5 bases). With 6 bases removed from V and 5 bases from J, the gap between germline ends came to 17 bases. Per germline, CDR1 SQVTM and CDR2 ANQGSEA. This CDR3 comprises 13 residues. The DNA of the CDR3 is TGCAGCGTGGGGCCCAGTCAGGGCCACGAGCAGTACTTC. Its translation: CSVGPSQGHEQYF.

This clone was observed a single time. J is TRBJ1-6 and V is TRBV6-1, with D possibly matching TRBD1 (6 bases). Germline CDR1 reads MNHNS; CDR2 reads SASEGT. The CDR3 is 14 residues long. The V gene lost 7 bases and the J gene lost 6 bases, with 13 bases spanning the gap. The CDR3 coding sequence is TGTGCCAGCATAGAGGCAGGGGCTAATTCACCCCTCCACTTT. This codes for CASIEAGANSPLHF.

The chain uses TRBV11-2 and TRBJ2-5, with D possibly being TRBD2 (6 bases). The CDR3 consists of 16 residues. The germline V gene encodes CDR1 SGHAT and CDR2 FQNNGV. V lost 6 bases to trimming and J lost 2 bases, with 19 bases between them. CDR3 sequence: CASRSMGRGTQETQYF. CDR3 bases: TGTGCCAGCAGGTCGATGGGTCGGGGGACTCAAGAGACCCAGTACTTC.

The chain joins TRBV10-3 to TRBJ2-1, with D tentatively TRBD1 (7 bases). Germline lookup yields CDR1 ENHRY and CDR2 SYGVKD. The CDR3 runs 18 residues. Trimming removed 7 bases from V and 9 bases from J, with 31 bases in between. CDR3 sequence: CAITPGRRGQAAVGEQFF. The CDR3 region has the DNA TGTGCCATCACCCCCGGTCGGAGGGGGCAAGCTGCTGTCGGTGAGCAGTTCTTC.

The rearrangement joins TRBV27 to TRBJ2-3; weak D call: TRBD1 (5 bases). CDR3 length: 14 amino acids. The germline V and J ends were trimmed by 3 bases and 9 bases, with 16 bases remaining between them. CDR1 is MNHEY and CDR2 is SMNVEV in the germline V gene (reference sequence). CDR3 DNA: TGTGCCAGCAGTTTGACCCCTTTAGGGGTCACGCAGTATTTT. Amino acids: CASSLTPLGVTQYF.

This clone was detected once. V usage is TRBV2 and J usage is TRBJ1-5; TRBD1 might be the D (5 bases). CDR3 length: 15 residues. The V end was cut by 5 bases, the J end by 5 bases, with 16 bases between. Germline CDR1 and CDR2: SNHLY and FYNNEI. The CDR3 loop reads CASSYSRGWDQPQHF. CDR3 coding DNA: TGTGCCAGCAGTTACAGTAGGGGCTGGGATCAGCCCCAGCATTTT.

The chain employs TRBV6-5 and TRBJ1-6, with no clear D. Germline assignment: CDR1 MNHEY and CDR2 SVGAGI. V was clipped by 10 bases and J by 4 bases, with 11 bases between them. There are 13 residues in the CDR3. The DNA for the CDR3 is TGTGCCACCAACGAGCGATATAATTCACCCCTCCACTTT. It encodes CATNERYNSPLHF.

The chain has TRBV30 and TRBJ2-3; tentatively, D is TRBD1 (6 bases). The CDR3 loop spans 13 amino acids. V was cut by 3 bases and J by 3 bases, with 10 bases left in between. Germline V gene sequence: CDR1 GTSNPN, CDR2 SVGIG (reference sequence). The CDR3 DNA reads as TGTGCCTGGAGCCTAACAGGGACAGATACGCAGTATTTT. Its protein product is CAWSLTGTDTQYF.

DNA for the CDR3: TGTGCCTGGAGCCAGGGAAATCAGCCCCAGCATTTT. Translation: CAWSQGNQPQHF. The chain is built from TRBV30 and TRBJ1-5, with a tentative D call TRBD1 (5 bases). The CDR3 sequence is 12 residues long. V gave up 3 bases and J gave up 4 bases, with 7 bases separating them. Germline-derived CDR1 and CDR2 are GTSNPN and SVGIG (reference sequence).